Detailed here is one TCR beta chain. Antigen specificity is unknown. This CDR3 spans 15 amino acids. Germline CDR1 is MDHEN and CDR2 is SYDVKM. With 7 bases clipped from V and 1 base from J, the junction kept 6 bases outside the gene matches. The data stem from a study of graft-versus-host responses after intestinal transplantation. Findings and caveats of the study: Early post-transplant falls in HvG clones accompanied the peak levels of circulating GvH clones. The recipient marrow held GvH clones, and some of them showed up first in ileum or blood. Patients who carried graft-donor T cell macrochimerism also had high graft-versus-host to host-versus-graft clonal ratios in their allografts.

Measured with immunoSEQ multiplex PCR; TCRdb has only the in-frame clones, and not every one. The sample has tens of thousands of clones; 90% to 95% are singletons. The specimen comprised unstimulated CD8+ T cells sorted from spleen or lymph node cells, sampled before intestinal transplant. This clonotype was sampled from a human donor who received an intestinal transplant. The chain couples TRBV28 to TRBJ2-1; 8 nucleotides line up with TRBD1. The CDR3 DNA follows: TGTGCCAGCACCCCCCAGGGGGCTTCCTACAATGAGCAGTTCTTC. It translates to CASTPQGASYNEQFF.